Below, 10 T cell receptor beta chains from the same sample are listed, as sequenced in a study of blood T cell repertoires in COVID-19. Profiling relied on immunoSEQ multiplex PCR, and the TCRdb table lists in-frame clones only, not all of them. The profile shows more than 150,000 clones, roughly four fifths of them singletons. The material sequenced was PBMCs or T cells enriched from blood (not recorded which). The source of these receptors is a middle-aged man who had recovered from COVID-19.

As DNA, the CDR3 is TGTGCCAGCAGCTTAGCGGCAGGGCTCCGCCTCAATGAGCAGTTCTTC. Its translation is CASSLAAGLRLNEQFF. The genes are TRBV7-2 and TRBJ2-1; weak D call: TRBD1 (5 bases). The V gene's germline CDR1 is SGHTA and CDR2 FQGNSA. This CDR3 contains 16 residues. V was pared by 0 bases and J by 6 bases, with 15 bases between.

This clone was seen just once. V gene TRBV7-2 combines with J gene TRBJ2-3; 7 nucleotides agree with TRBD2. This CDR3 region has 17 residues. Germline CDR1 reads SGHTA; CDR2 reads FQGNSA. V shed 0 bases, J shed 0 bases, and the junction held 6 bases outside the gene matches. The CDR3: CASSLAGGPGSTDTQYF. CDR3 nucleotides: TGTGCCAGCAGCTTAGCGGGAGGGCCGGGAAGCACAGATACGCAGTATTTT.

V usage is TRBV5-1 and J usage is TRBJ2-3; 7 nucleotides align to TRBD1. The CDR3 consists of 16 residues. From germline, CDR1 is SGHRS and CDR2 YFSETQ. V shed 0 bases and J 2 bases; nucleotides not matched to a gene: 6. The DNA for the CDR3 is TGCGCCAGCAGCTTGGGGGACAGACTTCCCACAGATACGCAGTATTTT. Translating gives CASSLGDRLPTDTQYF. The whole variable domain, remainder taken from reference TRBV5-1 and TRBJ2-3, is KAGVTQTPRYLIKTRGQQVTLSCSPISGHRSVSWYQQTPGQGLQFLFEYFSETQRNKGNFPGRFSGRQFSNSRSEMNVSTLELGDSALYLCASSLGDRLPTDTQYFGPGTRLTVL.

The chain joins TRBV28 to TRBJ1-4; D possibly corresponds to TRBD1 (6 bases). V was cut by 4 bases and J by 4 bases, with 13 bases left in between. The CDR3 length is 15 residues. Germline V gene sequence: CDR1 MDHEN, CDR2 SYDVKM. CDR3 amino acids: CASSSGQSFNEKLFF. As DNA, the CDR3 is TGTGCCAGCAGTTCCGGACAGTCTTTTAATGAAAAACTGTTTTTT.

The J gene is TRBJ2-2, the V gene TRBV4-3; D is perhaps TRBD1 (7 bases). The length of the CDR3 is 18 residues. Looked up from germline, CDR1 is LGHNA and CDR2 is YSLEER. Trimming shortened V by 2 bases and J by 6 bases, and 22 bases separated the two germline ends. CDR3: CASSQPPGGQGVPGELFF. The CDR3 nucleotides read TGCGCCAGCAGCCAACCACCTGGGGGGCAGGGGGTGCCCGGGGAGCTGTTTTTT.

The chain employs TRBV2 and TRBJ2-3, with 11 bases identical to TRBD2. Trimming removed 2 bases from V and 6 bases from J; junction bases left unmatched: 4. CDR1 and CDR2 from the germline V gene are SNHLY and FYNNEI. This CDR3 region has 15 residues. The CDR3 DNA reads TGTGCCAGCAGTGAAACTAGCGGGAGTGGGGATACGCAGTATTTT. Its translation: CASSETSGSGDTQYF.

This clone showed up just a few times. The rearrangement joins TRBV6-6 to TRBJ1-2, with TRBD1 matching 9 bases. Germline V gene lookup returns CDR1 MNHNY and CDR2 SVGAGI (reference sequence). J gave up 3 bases and V 6 bases, and 11 bases lay outside the gene matches. This CDR3 spans 16 amino acids. CDR3 nucleotides: TGTGCCAGCAGCCCGCAGGCGGGACAGGGCTACTATGGCTACACCTTC. Translation gives CASSPQAGQGYYGYTF.

The V gene is TRBV10-3, the J gene TRBJ2-7; 14 bases fit TRBD2. Germline V gives CDR1 ENHRY, CDR2 SYGVKD. V shed 10 bases and J 4 bases; nucleotides not matched to a gene: 3. CDR3 length: 13 residues. CDR3 in DNA: TGTGCCACCGGGACTAGCGGGAGTTACGAGCAGTACTTC. It is translated as CATGTSGSYEQYF.

This clone was seen only once. J is TRBJ1-2 and V is TRBV5-4; TRBD1 is a possible D gene (5 bases). V lost 3 bases and J 2 bases, leaving 14 bases between the germline ends. Germline V gene data show CDR1 as SGHNT and CDR2 as YYREEE (reference sequence). The CDR3 has 15 residues. The CDR3 nucleotides read TGTGCCAGCAGCTCTGTGGGACTGCAAAACTATGGCTACACCTTC. Translated: CASSSVGLQNYGYTF.

This rearrangement joins TRBV9 to TRBJ1-5; D is possibly TRBD1 (5 bases). Germline V CDR1 and CDR2: SGDLS, YYNGEE. CDR3 length: 15 residues. The germline V and J ends were trimmed by 5 bases and 4 bases, with 16 bases remaining between them. CDR3 in amino acids: CASSWDGGSNQPQHF. In DNA, the CDR3 is TGTGCCAGCAGTTGGGACGGGGGGTCGAATCAGCCCCAGCATTTT.